This T cell receptor beta chain was documented in a study of cytomegalovirus exposure and HLA in healthy donors. Turning to the study itself: Earlier, 180 million or so T cells were analyzed, and 90 million to 140 million unique TCR beta sequences were found among them.

General study points: CMV serostatus was the only recorded immune exposure for donors.

Concerning this clone: Antigen specificity is unknown.

Participants comprised healthy donors of bone marrow. Researchers ran the PCR with 60 Vbeta and 13 Jbeta primers. How the authors handled the data: Among the unique TCR beta chains that a later analysis counted, about 81 million in all, approximately 12 million were shared. Sequenced by immunoSEQ multiplex PCR; TCRdb stores in-frame clones only, minus some. The D gene and trimming were derived from the DNA, and the V and J assignments and clone size from that table. The sample yields approximately 140,000 clones, approximately 80% seen once. The CDR3 loop spans 14 amino acids. V gave up 1 base and J gave up 7 bases, with 10 bases separating them. Germline CDR1 SGHTA, CDR2 FQGTGA.

Sequencing was carried out using PBMCs. The sequence derives from a man in his forties in good health and CMV-seropositive. The chain is built from TRBV7-3 and TRBJ2-2, with TRBD2 as a possible D gene (6 bases). The CDR3 sequence: CASSLRGGIGELFF. In DNA, the CDR3 is TGTGCCAGCAGCTTAAGGGGCGGGATCGGGGAGCTGTTTTTT.